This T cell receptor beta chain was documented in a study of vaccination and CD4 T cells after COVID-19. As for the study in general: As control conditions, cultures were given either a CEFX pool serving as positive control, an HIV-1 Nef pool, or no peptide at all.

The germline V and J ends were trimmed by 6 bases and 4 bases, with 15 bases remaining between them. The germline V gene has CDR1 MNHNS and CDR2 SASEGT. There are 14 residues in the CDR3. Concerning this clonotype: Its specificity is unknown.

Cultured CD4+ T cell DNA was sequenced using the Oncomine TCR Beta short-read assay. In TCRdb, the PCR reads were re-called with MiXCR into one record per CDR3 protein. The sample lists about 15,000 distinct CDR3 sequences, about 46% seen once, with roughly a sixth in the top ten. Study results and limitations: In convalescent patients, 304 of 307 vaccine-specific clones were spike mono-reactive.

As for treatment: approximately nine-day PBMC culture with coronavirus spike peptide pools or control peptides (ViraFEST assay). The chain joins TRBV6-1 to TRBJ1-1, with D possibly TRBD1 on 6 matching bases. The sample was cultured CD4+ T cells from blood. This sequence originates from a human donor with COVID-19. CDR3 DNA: TGTGCCAGCAGGACCCCAGGGGCGAGCACTGAAGCTTTCTTT. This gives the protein CASRTPGASTEAFF.